This TCR beta chain was recorded in a study of beta chain features in type 1 diabetes (dated by TCRdb to between 2018 and 2020). Context from the whole study: Mean age, gender distribution, total cell number and subset yield were not different between patients and healthy donors. The study compared TCRB repertoires of sorted circulating CD4+ T cell subsets between recently diagnosed type 1 diabetes patients and matched healthy donors. A total of about 99,000,000 sorted cells were examined across all samples, and RNA yield correlated strongly with the number of cells per subset. Regulatory and stem cell-like memory subsets were isolated from only 8 patients and 8 healthy donors, whereas naive and central memory subsets came from all 30 or so donors.

General findings and caveats noted by the study authors: Shorter templates might be favored by PCR, yet because patient and control samples were amplified and corrected together, any such skew would affect both groups equally. Patients with type 1 diabetes made fewer insertions and deleted more nucleotides at VDJ recombination sites, implying thymic rearrangement abnormalities. Naive, central memory and regulatory TCRB repertoires appeared to be more alike among patients than among healthy donors. Sequencing cDNA rather than genomic DNA could over-represent highly expressing activated cells, although activation and CD3 levels did not differ between groups. A moderate but significant shortening of TCRB CDR3 length was observed in type 1 diabetes patients in all four CD4+ subsets. Only small numbers of individuals were included in the HLA sub-analyses, which left unresolved whether HLA type had any influence on TCRB rearrangement.

The entire amount of isolated RNA was reverse transcribed using the High Capacity cDNA Reverse Transcription Kit, so the sequenced TCRB transcripts were expressed ones. Deep immunoSEQ sequencing was performed on naive, central memory and regulatory T cell samples, with an average of roughly 3.6 million total reads per sample. Sorted cells were lysed in RLT buffer, and RNA was extracted using DNase-treated RNeasy Micro or Mini kits according to cell number. Each cell subset was processed separately to prevent cross-contamination, with patient and healthy donor samples processed together. The immunoSEQ multiplex PCR was used to amplify TCRB sequences from cDNA, generating 87-bp fragments that spanned the CDR3 region. Sequencing of the amplicons was performed on the Illumina HiSeq platform. The original pipeline was this. PCR bias was corrected computationally using synthetic template baselines, and reads within Hamming distance 2 were collapsed, with unmergeable singletons discarded. Reads were aligned against IMGT to assign V, D and J genes, CDR3 length and insertions or deletions at six rearrangement sites. Clonotype counts were normalized to sorted cell number within each subset before computing true diversity and Gini coefficients with the tcR R package. The overlap coefficient, calculated on TCRB nucleotide sequences, was used to measure repertoire sharing. Drawn from immuneACCESS, this table holds only the in-frame rearrangements with V and J called that TCRdb kept. Clones are partly lost; checked studies trace under half to an unresolved V gene and leave the rest unexplained. V, J and clone size are taken as reported in that table, and D and trimming were inferred from the DNA itself. The sample records under 400,000 clones, less than 15% of which are singletons. Over 5% of the sample lies in the top ten.

The CDR3 numbers 14 residues from cysteine through phenylalanine. The only DNA kept is the CDR3, 42 bases in frame from the first base. The germline V gene (reference sequence) gives CDR1 as SGHNT and CDR2 as YYREEE. Trimming leaves V shorter by 5 bases and J shorter by 5 bases, with the junction holding 9 bases beyond the gene matches. This clone was counted between two and nine times. Its antigen is currently not known. Base-call qualities are not available, and no considerably larger clone is one nucleotide away. From each donor, a single peripheral blood sample of 100 to 150 mL on average was drawn into heparinised tubes. A BD FACSAria II and a panel including CD45RO, CCR7, CD25, CD127, CD95 and CD27 were used to sort naive, central memory, regulatory and stem cell-like memory CD4+ T cells. A purity above 95% was achieved for all sorted populations. PBMCs were isolated right away by Lymphoprep density gradient centrifugation and were stained directly, without culture. So that batch effects would be minimized, each experiment stained and sorted samples in pairs, pairing one healthy donor with one patient.

The sequencing input was central memory CD4+ T cells from blood. The receptor was isolated from a man under 40 in good health. The chain couples TRBV5-4 to TRBJ2-5, and TRBD1 matches 7 of the central bases. Here the CDR3 is given as CASSRATGLETQYF. The nucleotide sequence reads as follows: TGTGCCAGCAGTCGCGCGACAGGGTTGGAGACCCAGTACTTC.